The 9 T cell receptor beta chains given below trace back to one sample, sequenced in a study of CD8 T cells in ankylosing spondylitis. Study findings and constraints: Ankylosing spondylitis blood appeared to carry a characteristic TCR beta motif of eight or nine highly homologous variants.

Their antigens remain unidentified. TCRdb redid the calling of the 5' RACE reads with MiXCR, one entry per CDR3 protein. The sample has around 770,000 distinct CDR3 sequences; around 19% are singletons. Material: blood, either unsorted or a sorted T cell fraction (not recorded which). The receptors were sampled from a male donor with ankylosing spondylitis.

Only a few counts were recorded for this clonotype. The genes are TRBV12-3 or TRBV12-4 and TRBJ1-3; weak D call: TRBD1 (5 bases). V was cut by 3 bases and J by 4 bases, with 13 bases left in between. This CDR3 has 15 residues. Written as DNA, the CDR3 is TGTGCCAGCAGTTTTTATTGGGACTCCGGAAACACCATATATTTT. Translated, it gives CASSFYWDSGNTIYF.

This clonotype was counted ten times or more. The chain is built from TRBV27 and TRBJ2-1; TRBD1 matches 7 bases. Trimming took 6 bases from V and 5 from J; bases not matched to a gene: 4. The CDR3 contains 13 residues. Germline V gene data show CDR1 as MNHEY and CDR2 as SMNVEV (reference sequence). CDR3 residues: CASSLTGNNEQFF. CDR3 bases: TGTGCCAGCAGCCTGACAGGGAACAATGAGCAGTTCTTC.

The chain employs TRBV12-3 or TRBV12-4 and TRBJ1-2; 7 positions agree with TRBD1. The CDR3 extends over 12 amino acids. Unmatched junction bases numbered 6, after V lost 10 bases and J lost 4 bases. CDR3 coding DNA: TGTGCCACCGAGGACAGGATCTATGGCTACACCTTC. Its translation is CATEDRIYGYTF.

The chain combines TRBV11-2 with TRBJ2-3; TRBD2 is a possible D gene (6 bases). Germline V lookup: CDR1 SGHAT, CDR2 FQNNGV. The CDR3 contains 20 residues. V lost 5 bases, J lost 0 bases, and 27 bases lay in between. The CDR3, as DNA: TGTGCCAGCAGCAAACAGTTTGCGAAGAGGACGGGAGCTAGCACAGATACGCAGTATTTT. Protein sequence: CASSKQFAKRTGASTDTQYF.

V usage is TRBV6-1 and J usage is TRBJ2-3; no firm D call. CDR1 is MNHNS, CDR2 SASEGT, per germline. The CDR3 is 11 residues long. V shed 2 bases and J shed 6 bases, with 3 bases lying between them. CDR3 residues: CASSEWDTQYF. CDR3 bases: TGTGCCAGCAGTGAATGGGATACGCAGTATTTT.

This clonotype was picked up many times. The genes are TRBV12-3 or TRBV12-4 and TRBJ2-7, with 9 bases that match TRBD1. Trimming at V came to 4 bases and at J to 2 bases, leaving 6 bases not matched to a gene. This CDR3 is built from 15 residues. CDR3: CASSSQDRGTYEQYF. The CDR3 nucleotides are TGTGCCAGCAGTTCGCAGGACAGGGGCACCTACGAGCAGTACTTC.

In its sample, this clonotype was seen a few times. The V and J genes are TRBV3-1 and TRBJ2-1, with 11 nucleotides matching TRBD2. V lost 4 bases, J lost 7 bases, and 12 bases stayed unmatched. The CDR3 consists of 17 residues. Per germline, CDR1 LGHDT and CDR2 YNNKEL (reference sequence). The CDR3: CASSPRVGSGGVNEQFF. In DNA, the CDR3 is TGTGCCAGCAGCCCCCGGGTTGGTAGCGGGGGGGTAAATGAGCAGTTCTTC.

This clonotype was found many times. The chain joins TRBV10-3 to TRBJ2-1, with TRBD2 matching 9 bases. Unmatched junction bases numbered 8, after V lost 0 bases and J lost 5 bases. Germline V CDR1 and CDR2: ENHRY, SYGVKD. This CDR3 is built from 17 residues. In DNA, the CDR3 is TGTGCCATCAGTGAGTCAGGGGCTAGCGGGGACAACAATGAGCAGTTCTTC. Translated, it gives CAISESGASGDNNEQFF.

In its sample, this clonotype was seen a few times. The chain has TRBV7-2 and TRBJ2-1; 12 nucleotides match TRBD1. This CDR3 region has 14 residues. The ends lost 5 bases at V and 6 bases at J; junction bases unmatched: 2. Germline CDR1 SGHTA, CDR2 FQGNSA. CDR3 in amino acids: CASSPGQGANEQFF. The CDR3 DNA follows: TGTGCCAGCAGCCCGGGACAGGGGGCCAATGAGCAGTTCTTC.